This T cell receptor beta chain was sequenced during a study of OX40 agonist ivuxolimab in advanced cancers. CDR1 is MGHRA, CDR2 YSYEKL, per germline. The CDR3 totals 16 residues. V trimming: 0 bases; J trimming: 2 bases; junction bases outside the gene matches: 4. As concerns this clone: Its cognate antigen is unknown.

Sequencing used immunoSEQ multiplex PCR; TCRdb keeps in-frame clones, though not all of them. This table holds about 48,000 clones, roughly 89% found once. Study outcomes and limitations: CD4+ and CD8+ blood T cells expanded clonally by week 6 at 0.1 to 3.0 mg/kg.

This chain uses TRBV4-1 with TRBJ2-7; 10 nucleotides align to TRBD2. The source of this sequence is an adult with an advanced solid tumor such as melanoma, head and neck, liver or kidney cancer. Source: CD4+ or CD8+ T cells sorted from blood, taken in a trial of the OX40 agonist ivuxolimab. The CDR3 region has the DNA TGCGCCAGCAGCCAAGATTTCGGGACTAGCGCCTACGAGCAGTACTTC. Its translation: CASSQDFGTSAYEQYF.